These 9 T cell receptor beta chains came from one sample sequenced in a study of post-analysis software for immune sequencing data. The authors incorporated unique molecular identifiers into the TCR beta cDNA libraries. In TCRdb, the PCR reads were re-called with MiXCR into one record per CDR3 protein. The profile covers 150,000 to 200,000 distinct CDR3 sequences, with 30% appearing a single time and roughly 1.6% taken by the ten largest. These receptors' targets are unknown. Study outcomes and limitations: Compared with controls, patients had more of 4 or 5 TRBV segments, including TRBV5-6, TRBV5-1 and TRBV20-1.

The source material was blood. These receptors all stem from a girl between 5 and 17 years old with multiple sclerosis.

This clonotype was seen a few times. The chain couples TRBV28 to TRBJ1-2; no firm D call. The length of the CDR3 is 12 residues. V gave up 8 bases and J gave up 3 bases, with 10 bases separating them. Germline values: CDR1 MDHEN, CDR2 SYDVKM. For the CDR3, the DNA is TGTGCCAGCCAAAATCCGGACTATGGCTACACCTTC. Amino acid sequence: CASQNPDYGYTF.

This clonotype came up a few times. As DNA, the CDR3 is TGTGCCAGCAGTTTGGGGGGGCCGGTAGAGACCCAGTACTTC. This encodes CASSLGGPVETQYF. The J gene is TRBJ2-5, the V gene TRBV12-3 or TRBV12-4; tentative D call: TRBD2 (7 bases). Deletions cut 3 bases from V and 4 bases from J, with 12 bases between. CDR3 length: 14 residues.

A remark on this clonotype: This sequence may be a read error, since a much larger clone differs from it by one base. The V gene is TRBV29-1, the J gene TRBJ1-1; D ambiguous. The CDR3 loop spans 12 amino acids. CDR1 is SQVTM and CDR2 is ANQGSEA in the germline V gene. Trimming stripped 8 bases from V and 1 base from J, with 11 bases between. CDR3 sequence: CSIGRKNTEAFF. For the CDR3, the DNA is TGCAGCATTGGGAGGAAGAACACTGAAGCTTTCTTT.

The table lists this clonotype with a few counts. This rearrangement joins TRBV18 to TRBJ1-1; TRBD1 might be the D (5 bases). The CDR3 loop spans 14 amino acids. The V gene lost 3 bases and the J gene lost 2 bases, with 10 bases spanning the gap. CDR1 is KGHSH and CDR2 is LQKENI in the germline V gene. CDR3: CASSPLRGNTEAFF. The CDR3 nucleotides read TGTGCCAGCTCACCCTTAAGGGGAAACACTGAAGCTTTCTTT.

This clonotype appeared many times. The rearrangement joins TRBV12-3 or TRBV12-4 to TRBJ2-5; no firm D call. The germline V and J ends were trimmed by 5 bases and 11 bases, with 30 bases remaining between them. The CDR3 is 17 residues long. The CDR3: CASSAEWETSAVGEQYF. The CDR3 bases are TGTGCCAGCAGTGCAGAATGGGAAACGTCAGCCGTTGGAGAGCAGTACTTC.

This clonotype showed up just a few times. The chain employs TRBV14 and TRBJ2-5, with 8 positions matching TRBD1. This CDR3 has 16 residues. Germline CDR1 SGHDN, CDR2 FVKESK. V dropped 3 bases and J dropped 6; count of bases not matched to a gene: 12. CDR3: CASSQTHQDRAKTQYF. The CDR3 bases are TGTGCCAGCAGCCAGACCCACCAGGACAGGGCGAAGACCCAGTACTTC.

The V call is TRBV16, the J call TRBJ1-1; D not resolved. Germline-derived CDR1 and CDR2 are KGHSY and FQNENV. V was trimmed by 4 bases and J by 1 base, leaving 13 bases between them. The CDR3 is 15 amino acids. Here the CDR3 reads CASSLGPVGNTEAFF. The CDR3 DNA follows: TGTGCCAGCAGCCTAGGGCCGGTAGGGAACACTGAAGCTTTCTTT.

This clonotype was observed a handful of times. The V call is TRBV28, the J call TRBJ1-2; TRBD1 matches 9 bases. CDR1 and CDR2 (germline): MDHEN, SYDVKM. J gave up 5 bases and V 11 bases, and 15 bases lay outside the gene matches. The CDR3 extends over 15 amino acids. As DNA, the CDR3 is TGTGCCGCCTCCCTCCGGGACAGGGCCGGATATGGCTACACCTTC. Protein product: CAASLRDRAGYGYTF.

For the CDR3, the DNA is TGCAGTGCACCTCACAGTCACAAAGGGCCCTTAGCTTTCTTT. Translating it yields CSAPHSHKGPLAFF. This rearrangement joins TRBV20-1 to TRBJ1-1; D is unresolved. CDR3 length: 14 residues. Germline lookup yields CDR1 DFQATT and CDR2 SNEGSKA (reference sequence). The V gene lost 6 bases and the J gene lost 10 bases, with 24 bases spanning the gap.